This T cell receptor beta chain came from a study of monozygotic twins with inflammatory bowel disease. The CDR3 totals 13 residues. Germline CDR1 is MNHEY and CDR2 is SVGEGT. TCRdb reprocessed the 5' RACE reads and stores each CDR3 protein as one record, lacking DNA. The sample includes more than 300,000 distinct CDR3 sequences. This chain joins TRBV6-2 or TRBV6-3 and TRBJ1-6. This clonotype originated in a human donor with ulcerative colitis or Crohn's disease, or a healthy co-twin of an affected twin (not recorded which). Sequenced sample: blood. CDR3 residues: CASASAYNSPLHF.